A single sample gave rise to the 9 T cell receptor beta chains below, sequenced in a study of tissue T cells after allogeneic stem cell transplantation. The data were produced by immunoSEQ multiplex PCR, yet TCRdb's version contains in-frame clones alone and is incomplete. The repertoire holds 15,000 to 20,000 clones, with roughly 72% as singletons. Sequencing was done on a sample of spleen. The receptors were sampled from a female BALB/c mouse in good health. MHC haplotype of the strain: H2-d.

On this clone itself: Gene names and germline refer to mouse. The CDR3 end lies 1 residue beyond the end of the read and is filled in from the germline J gene. The genes are TRBV13-2 and TRBJ1-6; possible D gene TRBD1, 6 bases. TRBJ1-6 is filed as an ORF, its function uncertain. Germline V gene sequence: CDR1 NNHNN, CDR2 SYGAGS (reference sequence). V was pared by 5 bases and J by 0 bases, with 6 bases between. CDR3 size: 14 residues. The sequenced CDR3 bases are TGTGCCAGCGGGGACAGTTCCTATAATTCGCCCCTCTAC. This translates into CASGDSSYNSPLY. The complete CDR3 sequence is CASGDSSYNSPLYF.

In regard to this clone: Gene names are mouse gene names. Coverage ceases 1 residue before the CDR3 finishes, and the germline J gene fills in the end. This chain joins TRBV2 and TRBJ2-3; no reliable D call. Germline loops: CDR1 LGHNA, CDR2 YSYQKL. The CDR3 consists of 15 residues. Trimming left V 0 bases short and J 1 base short, with 8 bases between. The CDR3 sequence is CASSQDVGGAETLYF. The sequenced CDR3 bases are TGTGCCAGCAGCCAAGATGTGGGCGGTGCAGAAACGCTGTAT.

To note about this clone: The genes and germline here are from mouse. The read ends 1 residue before the CDR3 terminus; that terminus is restored from the germline J gene. The V and J genes are TRBV3 and TRBJ2-5; maybe TRBD1 (5 bases). This CDR3 has 13 residues. In germline, CDR1 is SNHLY, CDR2 FYNGKV (reference sequence). The V gene lost 5 bases and the J gene lost 1 base, with 7 bases spanning the gap. The CDR3 sequence: CASSLRDQDTQYF. CDR3 DNA (partial): TGTGCCAGCAGCCTCAGGGACCAAGACACCCAGTAC.

This clone was seen a few times. The gene names here belong to mouse. The read ends 1 residue before the CDR3 terminus; that terminus is restored from the germline J gene. The V and J genes are TRBV1 and TRBJ2-1; the match to TRBD1 covers 11 bases. This CDR3 region has 16 residues. After removal of 6 bases from V and 0 bases from J, the junction contained 4 bases not matched to a gene. Per the germline V gene, CDR1 is NSQYPW and CDR2 is LRSPGD (reference sequence). The CDR3 reads CTCREGQGGNYAEQFF. CDR3 DNA, as far as it was read: TGCACCTGCAGGGAGGGACAGGGGGGTAACTATGCTGAGCAGTTC. The full variable domain, in which reference TRBV1 and TRBJ2-1 provide the parts outside the CDR3, is VTLLEQNPRWRLVPRGQAVNLRCILKNSQYPWMSWYQQDLQKQLQWLFTLRSPGDKEVKSLPGADYLATRVTDTELRLQVANMSQGRTLYCTCREGQGGNYAEQFFGPGTRLTVL.

Notes on this clone: Germline and genes here are mouse. Sequencing ends 1 residue short of the CDR3 end; the germline J gene provides the rest. V and J are TRBV20 and TRBJ1-1, with TRBD1 matching over 8 bases. V was pared by 2 bases and J by 2 bases, with 1 base of the junction left unmatched. CDR1 and CDR2 from the germline V gene are GFQATS and STVNSAI. The CDR3 consists of 13 residues. The DNA read from the CDR3 is TGTGGTGCTAGGACAGGGGGTAACACAGAAGTCTTC. Its protein is CGARTGGNTEVF. The complete CDR3 reads CGARTGGNTEVFF.

About this clone itself: Compared with germline, one end of the junction differs, possibly owing to a read error. Germline and genes: mouse. Read sequence stops 1 residue before the CDR3 end, and the germline J gene provides the missing end. The V call is TRBV13-2, the J call TRBJ2-4; 7 bases agree with TRBD2. The CDR3 sequence is 14 residues long. CDR1 is NNHNN, CDR2 SYGAGS, per germline (reference sequence). CDR3 bases read: TGTGCCGGCGGTGACTGGGCTAGTCAAAACACCTTGTAC. It is translated as CAGGDWASQNTLY. The full-length CDR3 reads as CAGGDWASQNTLYF.

Note on this clone: Gene names are mouse gene names. The read finishes 1 residue shy of the CDR3 end, and the germline J gene is used to complete it. The chain links TRBV29 to TRBJ2-5; D is possibly TRBD1 (6 bases). Per the germline V gene, CDR1 is MSHET and CDR2 is SYDVDS. Between the trimmed V and J ends, which lost 0 bases and 3 bases, there was a span of 10 bases. The CDR3 has 15 amino acids. The sequenced CDR3 bases are TGTGCTAGCAGTTTATCAGGGGACACTCAAGACACCCAGTAC. Translating it yields CASSLSGDTQDTQY. The entire CDR3 protein is CASSLSGDTQDTQYF.

About this clone: Gene names follow the mouse nomenclature. Sequencing ends 1 residue short of the CDR3 end; the germline J gene provides the rest. The chain links TRBV29 to TRBJ2-4; TRBD2 agrees at 11 bases. After removal of 6 bases from V and 0 bases from J, the junction contained 2 bases not matched to a gene. The CDR3 extends over 15 amino acids. Per the germline V gene, CDR1 is MSHET and CDR2 is SYDVDS. The covered CDR3 bases are TGTGCTAGCAGGGGACTGGGGGATAGTCAAAACACCTTGTAC. Translation: CASRGLGDSQNTLY. The whole CDR3 sequence reads CASRGLGDSQNTLYF. Together with reference TRBV29 and TRBJ2-4, the CDR3 gives the full variable domain: DMKVTQMPRYLIKRMGENVLLECGQDMSHETMYWYRQDPGLGLQLIYISYDVDSNSEGDIPKGYRVSRKKREHFSLILDSAKTNQTSVYFCASRGLGDSQNTLYFGAGTRLSVL.

On this clone itself: The gene symbols are mouse symbols. The read ends 1 residue shy of where the CDR3 ends; the end is completed using the germline J gene. This chain links TRBV20 with TRBJ2-5; 9 bases match TRBD1. V lost 1 base to trimming and J lost 6 bases; unmatched junction nucleotides: 5. Germline V gene data show CDR1 as GFQATS and CDR2 as STVNSAI. CDR3 size: 14 residues. CDR3 amino acids: CGARVGTGKDTQYF. The part of the CDR3 DNA that was read is TGTGGTGCTAGGGTCGGGACAGGGAAGGACACCCAGTAC. The entire variable domain, with the rest obtained from reference TRBV20 and TRBJ2-5, is as follows: GALVYQYPRRTICKSGTSMRMECQAVGFQATSVAWYRQSPQKTFELIALSTVNSAIKYEQNFTQEKFPISHPNLSFSSMTVLNAYLEDRGLYLCGARVGTGKDTQYFGPGTRLLVL.